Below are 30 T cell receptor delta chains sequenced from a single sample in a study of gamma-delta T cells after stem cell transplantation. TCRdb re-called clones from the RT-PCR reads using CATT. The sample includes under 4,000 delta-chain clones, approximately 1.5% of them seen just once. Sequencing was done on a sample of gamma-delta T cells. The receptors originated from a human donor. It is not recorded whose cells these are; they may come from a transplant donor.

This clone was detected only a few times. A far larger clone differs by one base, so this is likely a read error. The CDR3, as DNA: TGTGCCTGTGACCAACTGGAGGATTATAAACTCATCTTT. Amino acids: CACDQLEDYKLIF. The V and J genes are TRDV2 and TRDJ1, with D perhaps matching TRDD3 (5 bases). Germline V lookup: CDR1 GEAIGNYY, CDR2 EKD. There are 13 residues in the CDR3. V was cut by 3 bases and J by 6 bases, with 13 bases left in between.

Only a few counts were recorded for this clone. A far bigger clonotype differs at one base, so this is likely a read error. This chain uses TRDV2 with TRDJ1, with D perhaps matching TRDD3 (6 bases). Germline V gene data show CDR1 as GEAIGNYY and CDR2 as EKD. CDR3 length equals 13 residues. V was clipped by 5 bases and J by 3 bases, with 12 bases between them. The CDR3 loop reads CACGAWGADKLIF. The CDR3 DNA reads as TGTGCCTGTGGCGCCTGGGGTGCCGATAAACTCATCTTT.

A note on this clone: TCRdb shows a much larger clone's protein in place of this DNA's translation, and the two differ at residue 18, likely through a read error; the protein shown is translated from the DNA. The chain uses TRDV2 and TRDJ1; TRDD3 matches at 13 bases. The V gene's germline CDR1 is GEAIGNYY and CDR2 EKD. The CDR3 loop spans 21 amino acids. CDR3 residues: CAVSTLRSVLGDTLATDRLIF. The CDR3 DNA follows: TGTGCTGTCTCTACCCTACGCTCTGTACTGGGGGATACGCTGGCCACCGATAGACTCATCTTT.

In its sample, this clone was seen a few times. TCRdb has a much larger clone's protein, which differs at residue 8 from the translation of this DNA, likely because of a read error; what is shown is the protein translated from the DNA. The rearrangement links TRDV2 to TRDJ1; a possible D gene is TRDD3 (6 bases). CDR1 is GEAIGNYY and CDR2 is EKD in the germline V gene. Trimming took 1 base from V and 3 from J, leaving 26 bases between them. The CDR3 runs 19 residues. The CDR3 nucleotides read TGTGCCTGTGACACTCTGCTTTCAACCCGGGGATCTCGTCCCGATAAACTCATCTTT. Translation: CACDTLLSTRGSRPDKLIF.

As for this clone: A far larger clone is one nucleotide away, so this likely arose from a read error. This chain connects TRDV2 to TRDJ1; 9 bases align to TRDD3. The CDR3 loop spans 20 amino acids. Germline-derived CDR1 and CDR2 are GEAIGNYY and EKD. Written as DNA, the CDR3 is TGTGCCTGTGACATCAATACTGGGGGACCCTGGGGCATATACACCGATAAACCCATCTTT. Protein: CACDINTGGPWGIYTDKPIF.

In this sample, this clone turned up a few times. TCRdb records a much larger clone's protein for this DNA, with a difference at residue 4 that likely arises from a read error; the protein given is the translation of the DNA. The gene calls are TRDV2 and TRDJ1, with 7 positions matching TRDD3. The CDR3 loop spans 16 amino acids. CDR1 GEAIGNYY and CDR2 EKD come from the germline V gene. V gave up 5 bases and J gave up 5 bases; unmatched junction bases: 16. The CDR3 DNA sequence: TGTGCCTGTGGCCTCTTACTGGGGATGGCACGAGATAAACTCATCTTT. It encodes CACGLLLGMARDKLIF.

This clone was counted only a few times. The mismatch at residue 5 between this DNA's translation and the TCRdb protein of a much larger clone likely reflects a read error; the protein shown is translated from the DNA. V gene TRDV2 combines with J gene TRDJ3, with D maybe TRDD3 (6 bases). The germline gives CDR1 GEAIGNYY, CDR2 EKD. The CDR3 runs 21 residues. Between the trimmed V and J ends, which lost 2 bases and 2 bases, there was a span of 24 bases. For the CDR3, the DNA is TGTGCCTGTGACATCGCGGAGAGAGGGAGGGATAACCCCTGGGACACCCGACAGATGTTTTTC. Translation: CACDIAERGRDNPWDTRQMFF.

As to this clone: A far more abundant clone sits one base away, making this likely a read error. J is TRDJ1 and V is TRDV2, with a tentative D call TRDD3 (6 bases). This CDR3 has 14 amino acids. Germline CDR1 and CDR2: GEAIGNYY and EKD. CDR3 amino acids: CARDLTGRTDKLIF. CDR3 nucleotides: TGTGCCCGTGACCTGACTGGGAGGACCGATAAACTCATCTTT.

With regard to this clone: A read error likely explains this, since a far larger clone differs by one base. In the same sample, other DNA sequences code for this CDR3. The CDR3 here is CACDILGDTRDRKDVYTDKLIF. CDR3 DNA: TGCGCCTGTGACATTCTGGGGGATACGCGGGACCGCAAGGACGTTTACACCGATAAACTCATCTTT. This chain uses TRDV2 with TRDJ1; 12 positions match TRDD3. Germline loops: CDR1 GEAIGNYY, CDR2 EKD. CDR3 length equals 22 residues.

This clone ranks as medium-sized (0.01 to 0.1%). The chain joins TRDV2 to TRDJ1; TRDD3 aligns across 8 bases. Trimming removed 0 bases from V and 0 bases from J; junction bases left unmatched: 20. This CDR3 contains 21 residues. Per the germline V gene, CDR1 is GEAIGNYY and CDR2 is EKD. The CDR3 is CACDTLEGVELGVLHTDKLIF. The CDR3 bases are TGTGCCTGTGACACCCTTGAGGGGGTCGAACTGGGGGTACTACACACCGATAAACTCATCTTT.

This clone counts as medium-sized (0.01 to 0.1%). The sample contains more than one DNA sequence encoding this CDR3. The CDR3 DNA is TGTGCCTGTGACTCCGTGGACTGGGGGATACGCCTTCAGTACACCGATAAACTCATCTTT. Translated, it gives CACDSVDWGIRLQYTDKLIF. V is TRDV2 and J is TRDJ1, with 13 bases aligning to TRDD3. The CDR3 is 20 amino acids. CDR1 and CDR2 (germline): GEAIGNYY, EKD. After removal of 3 bases from V and 0 bases from J, the junction contained 15 bases not matched to a gene.

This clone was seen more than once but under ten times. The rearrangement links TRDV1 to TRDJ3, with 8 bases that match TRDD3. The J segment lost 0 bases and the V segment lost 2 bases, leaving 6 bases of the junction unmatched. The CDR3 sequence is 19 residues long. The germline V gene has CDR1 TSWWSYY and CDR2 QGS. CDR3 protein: CALGEKLGGGSWDTRQMFF. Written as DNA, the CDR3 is TGTGCTCTTGGGGAAAAACTGGGGGGAGGCTCCTGGGACACCCGACAGATGTTTTTC.

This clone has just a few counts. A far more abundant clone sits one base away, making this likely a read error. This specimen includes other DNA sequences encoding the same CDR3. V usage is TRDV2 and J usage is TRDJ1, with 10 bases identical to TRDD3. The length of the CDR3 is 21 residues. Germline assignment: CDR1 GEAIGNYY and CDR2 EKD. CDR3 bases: TGTGCCTGTGACAATCTCCTACCCCCCAATACTGGGGGATCGTACACCGATAAGCTCATCTTT. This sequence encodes CACDNLLPPNTGGSYTDKLIF.

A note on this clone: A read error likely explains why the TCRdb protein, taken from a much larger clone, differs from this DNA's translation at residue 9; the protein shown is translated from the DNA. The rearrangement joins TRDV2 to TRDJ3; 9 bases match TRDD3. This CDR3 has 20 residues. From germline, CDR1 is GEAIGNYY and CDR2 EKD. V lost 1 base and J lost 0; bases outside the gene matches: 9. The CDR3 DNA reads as TGTGCCTGTGACACGACTGGGGGACACTCGAGCTCCTGGGACACCCGACAGATGTTTTTC. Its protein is CACDTTGGHSSSWDTRQMFF.

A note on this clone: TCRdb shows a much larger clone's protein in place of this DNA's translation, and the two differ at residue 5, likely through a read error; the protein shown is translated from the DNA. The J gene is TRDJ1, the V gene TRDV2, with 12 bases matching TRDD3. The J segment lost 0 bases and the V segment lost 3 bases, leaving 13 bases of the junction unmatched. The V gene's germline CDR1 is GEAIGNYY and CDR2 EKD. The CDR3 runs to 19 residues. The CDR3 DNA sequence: TGTGCCTGTGACCAGGTACTGGGGGATACACAGTTGTACACCGATAAACTCATCTTT. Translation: CACDQVLGDTQLYTDKLIF.

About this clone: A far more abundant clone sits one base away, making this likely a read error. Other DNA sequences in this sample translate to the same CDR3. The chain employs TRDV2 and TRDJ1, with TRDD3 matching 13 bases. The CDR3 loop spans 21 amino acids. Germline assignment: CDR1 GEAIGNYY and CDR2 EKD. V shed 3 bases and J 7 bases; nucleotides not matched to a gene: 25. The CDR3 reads CACDASFATGGYAYPGGKLIF. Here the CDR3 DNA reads TGTGCCTGTGACGCCAGTTTCGCTACTGGGGGATACGCGTACCCGGGCGGTAAACTCATCTTT.

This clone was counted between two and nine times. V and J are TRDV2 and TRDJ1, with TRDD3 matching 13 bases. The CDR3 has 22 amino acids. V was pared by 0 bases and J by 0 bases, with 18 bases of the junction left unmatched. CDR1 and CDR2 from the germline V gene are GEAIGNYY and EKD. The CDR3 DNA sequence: TGTGCCTGTGACACCTTAAATCCTCCCATACTGGGGGATACGCGGGACACCGATAAACTCATCTTT. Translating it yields CACDTLNPPILGDTRDTDKLIF.

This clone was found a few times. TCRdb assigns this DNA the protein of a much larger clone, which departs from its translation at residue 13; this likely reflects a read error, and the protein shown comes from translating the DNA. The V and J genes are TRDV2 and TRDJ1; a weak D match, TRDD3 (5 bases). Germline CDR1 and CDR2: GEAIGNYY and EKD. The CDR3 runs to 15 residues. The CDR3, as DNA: TGTGCCTGTGACACCGTGGGGTTCAACACCGATAAACCCATCTTT. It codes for CACDTVGFNTDKPIF.

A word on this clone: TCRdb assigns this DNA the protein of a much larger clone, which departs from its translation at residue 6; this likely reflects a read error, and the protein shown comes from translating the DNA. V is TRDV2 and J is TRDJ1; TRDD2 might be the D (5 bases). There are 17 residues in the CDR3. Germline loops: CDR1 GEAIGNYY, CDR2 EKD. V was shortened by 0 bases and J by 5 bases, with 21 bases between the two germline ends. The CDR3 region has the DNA TGTGCCTGTGACACCCCCTCTTCCCTCACTTCGGGGGATAAACTCATCTTT. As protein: CACDTPSSLTSGDKLIF.

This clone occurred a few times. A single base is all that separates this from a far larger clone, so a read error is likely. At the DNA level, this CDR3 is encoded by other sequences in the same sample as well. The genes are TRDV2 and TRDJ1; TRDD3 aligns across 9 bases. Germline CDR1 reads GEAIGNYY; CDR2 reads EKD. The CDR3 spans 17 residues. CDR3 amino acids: CACDGLGDLLNTDKLIF. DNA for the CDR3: TGTGCCTGTGACGGACTGGGGGACCTTCTTAACACTGATAAACTCATCTTT.

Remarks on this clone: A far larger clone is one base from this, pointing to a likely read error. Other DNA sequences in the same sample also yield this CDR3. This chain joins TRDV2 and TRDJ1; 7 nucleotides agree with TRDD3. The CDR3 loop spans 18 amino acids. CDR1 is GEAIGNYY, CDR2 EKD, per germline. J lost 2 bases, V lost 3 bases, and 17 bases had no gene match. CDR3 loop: CACDPAGGYGTRTDKLIF. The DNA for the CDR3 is TGTGCCTGTGACCCCGCTGGAGGATACGGGACAAGGACCGATAAACTCATCTTT.

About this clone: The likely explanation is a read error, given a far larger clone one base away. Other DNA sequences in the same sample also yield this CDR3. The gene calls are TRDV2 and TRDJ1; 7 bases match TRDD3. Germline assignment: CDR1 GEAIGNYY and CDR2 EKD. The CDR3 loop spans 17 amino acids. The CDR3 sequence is CACDTLVGGQYTDKLIF. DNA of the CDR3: TGTGCCTGTGACACTCTCGTTGGGGGACAATACACCGATAAACTCATCTTC.

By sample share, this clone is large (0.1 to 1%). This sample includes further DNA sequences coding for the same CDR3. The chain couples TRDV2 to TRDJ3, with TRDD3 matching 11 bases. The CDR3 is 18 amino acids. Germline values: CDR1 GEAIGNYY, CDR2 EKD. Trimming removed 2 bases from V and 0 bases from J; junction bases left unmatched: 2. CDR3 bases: TGTGCCTGTGACAGTACTGGGGGATACTCCTGGGACACCCGACAGATGTTTTTC. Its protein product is CACDSTGGYSWDTRQMFF.

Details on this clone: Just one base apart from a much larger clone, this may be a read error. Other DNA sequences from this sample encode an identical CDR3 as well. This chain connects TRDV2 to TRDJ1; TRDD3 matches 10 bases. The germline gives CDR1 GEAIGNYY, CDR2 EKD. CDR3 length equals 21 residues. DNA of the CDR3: TGTGCCTGTGACACGTTATCGGTACTGGGGGATGCAGTATTGTACACCGATAAACTCATTTTT. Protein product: CACDTLSVLGDAVLYTDKLIF.

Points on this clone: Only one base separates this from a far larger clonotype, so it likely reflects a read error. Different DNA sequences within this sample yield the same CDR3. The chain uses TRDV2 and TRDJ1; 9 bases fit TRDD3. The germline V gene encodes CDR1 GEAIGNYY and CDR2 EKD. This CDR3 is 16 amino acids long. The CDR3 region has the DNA TGTGCCTGTGACTTACTGGGGGACTTCAACACCGATAAGCTCATCTTT. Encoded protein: CACDLLGDFNTDKLIF.

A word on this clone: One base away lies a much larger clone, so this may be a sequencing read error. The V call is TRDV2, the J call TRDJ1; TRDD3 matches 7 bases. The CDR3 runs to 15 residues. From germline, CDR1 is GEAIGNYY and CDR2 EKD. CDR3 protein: CACNTPGDDTDKLIF. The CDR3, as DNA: TGTGCCTGTAACACTCCGGGGGATGACACCGATAAACTCATCTTT.

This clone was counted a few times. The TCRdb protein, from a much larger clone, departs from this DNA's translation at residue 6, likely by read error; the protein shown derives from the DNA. CDR3 DNA sequence: TGTGCCTGTGACACACCGGGGGGAGAGCCCGATAAACTCATCTTT. This sequence encodes CACDTPGGEPDKLIF. This chain uses TRDV2 with TRDJ1; weak D call: TRDD3 (6 bases). Trimming cost V 1 base and J 3 bases, with 14 bases left between them. In germline, CDR1 is GEAIGNYY, CDR2 EKD. The CDR3 loop spans 15 amino acids.

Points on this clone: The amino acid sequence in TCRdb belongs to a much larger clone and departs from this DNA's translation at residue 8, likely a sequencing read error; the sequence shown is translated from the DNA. CDR3 sequence: CACDTVEILGDTHDKLIF. DNA of the CDR3: TGTGCCTGTGACACCGTTGAGATCCTGGGGGATACTCACGATAAACTCATCTTT. The chain couples TRDV2 to TRDJ1, with TRDD3 identical over 11 bases. With 0 bases clipped from V and 4 bases from J, the junction kept 12 bases outside the gene matches. Germline V gene sequence: CDR1 GEAIGNYY, CDR2 EKD. The CDR3 runs 18 residues.

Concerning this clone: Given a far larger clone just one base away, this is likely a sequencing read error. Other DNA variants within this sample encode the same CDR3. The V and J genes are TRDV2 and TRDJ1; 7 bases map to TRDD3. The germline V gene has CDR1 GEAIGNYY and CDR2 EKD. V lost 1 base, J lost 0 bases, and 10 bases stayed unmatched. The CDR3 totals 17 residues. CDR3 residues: CACDTVGDPEDTDKLIF. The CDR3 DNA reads TGTGCCTGTGACACAGTGGGGGACCCCGAGGACACCGATAAACTCATCTTT.

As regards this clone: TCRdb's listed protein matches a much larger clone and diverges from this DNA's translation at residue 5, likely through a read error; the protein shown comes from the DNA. CDR3 coding DNA: TGTGCCTGTGAACATCTAACCTTACTGGGGATCCACACCGATAAACTCATCTTT. It specifies CACEHLTLLGIHTDKLIF. The chain links TRDV2 to TRDJ1, with 7 bases lining up with TRDD3. The V and J ends lost 4 bases and 0 bases, in that order; junction bases with no gene match: 16. The CDR3 extends over 18 amino acids. Germline V gives CDR1 GEAIGNYY, CDR2 EKD.